Following are 26 T cell receptor beta chains from one sample sequenced in a study of blood T cell repertoires in COVID-19. The protocol was immunoSEQ multiplex PCR, while the TCRdb copy is restricted to in-frame clones and leaves out a portion. Of 400,000 or so clones in the sample, more than 75% were seen once. The material sequenced was peripheral blood. These receptors were taken from a human donor in a cohort sampled during active COVID-19.

The chain has TRBV19 and TRBJ2-1, with 9 positions matching TRBD1. The CDR3 runs 15 residues. V dropped 5 bases and J dropped 0; count of bases not matched to a gene: 2. CDR1 and CDR2 from the germline V gene are LNHDA and SQIVND (reference sequence). The CDR3 nucleotides read TGTGCCAGTAGTTCGACAGGGGGCTCCTACAATGAGCAGTTCTTC. Translated, it gives CASSSTGGSYNEQFF.

The rearrangement uses TRBV7-2 and TRBJ1-1; unclear D gene. The CDR3 covers 14 residues. Per germline, CDR1 SGHTA and CDR2 FQGNSA. Trimming took 7 bases from V and 3 from J, leaving 15 bases between them. This chain's CDR3 is CASTPLSGDTEAFF. CDR3 DNA sequence: TGTGCCAGCACCCCCCTCTCCGGGGACACTGAAGCTTTCTTT.

This clone has just a few counts. This chain uses TRBV7-9 with TRBJ2-1; 9 nucleotides line up with TRBD2. This CDR3 comprises 16 residues. The V and J ends lost 1 base and 3 bases, in that order; junction bases with no gene match: 4. Germline lookup yields CDR1 SEHNR and CDR2 FQNEAQ (reference sequence). The CDR3, as DNA: TGTGCCAGCAGCTTAGGGATAGCGGGAGACTACAATGAGCAGTTCTTC. Its translation is CASSLGIAGDYNEQFF.

The chain uses TRBV7-9 and TRBJ1-2; TRBD1 agrees at 7 bases. Trimming at V came to 5 bases and at J to 0 bases, leaving 9 bases not matched to a gene. CDR3 length equals 16 residues. Germline CDR1 and CDR2: SEHNR and FQNEAQ (reference sequence). In DNA, the CDR3 is TGTGCCAGCAGCCAGGGGGGACCGCTTACTAACTATGGCTACACCTTC. It is translated as CASSQGGPLTNYGYTF.

The chain couples TRBV30 to TRBJ2-1; D is perhaps TRBD1 (5 bases). Per the germline V gene, CDR1 is GTSNPN and CDR2 is SVGIG (reference sequence). CDR3 length: 15 residues. Trimming stripped 4 bases from V and 0 bases from J, with 13 bases between. The CDR3 coding sequence is TGTGCCTGGACCCAGGACATCGGCTCCTACAATGAGCAGTTCTTC. It translates to CAWTQDIGSYNEQFF.

The chain couples TRBV24-1 to TRBJ2-5, with D maybe TRBD2 (6 bases). The CDR3 is 12 amino acids. Germline V CDR1 and CDR2: KGHDR, SFDVKD. V gave up 3 bases and J gave up 5 bases, with 6 bases separating them. CDR3 sequence reads: CATSDRGETQYF. CDR3 bases: TGTGCCACCAGTGATCGGGGGGAGACCCAGTACTTC.

In nucleotides, the CDR3 is TGTGCCAGCTCCCATCGGACAGGGAGCTCCTACGAGCAGTACTTC. Encoded protein: CASSHRTGSSYEQYF. The rearrangement links TRBV18 to TRBJ2-7; 8 nucleotides align to TRBD1. CDR3 size: 15 residues. From germline, CDR1 is KGHSH and CDR2 LQKENI. V dropped 6 bases and J dropped 0; count of bases not matched to a gene: 7. The entire variable domain, with the rest obtained from reference TRBV18 and TRBJ2-7, is as follows: NAGVMQNPRHLVRRRGQEARLRCSPMKGHSHVYWYRQLPEEGLKFMVYLQKENIIDESGMPKERFSAEFPKEGPSILRIQQVVRGDSAAYFCASSHRTGSSYEQYFGPGTRLTVT.

CDR3 protein: CASSYSLVGGRYGYTF. The CDR3 region has the DNA TGTGCCAGCAGTTACTCGTTGGTAGGGGGTCGCTATGGCTACACCTTC. The rearrangement links TRBV6-5 to TRBJ1-2; tentatively, D is TRBD1 (6 bases). The CDR3 is 16 residues long. CDR1 MNHEY and CDR2 SVGAGI come from the germline V gene. V lost 0 bases and J lost 4, with 15 bases in between.

This chain uses TRBV24-1 with TRBJ2-5; maybe TRBD2 (5 bases). The ends were cut back, 3 bases at V and 1 base at J, with 14 bases in the middle. Per the germline V gene, CDR1 is KGHDR and CDR2 is SFDVKD. This CDR3 region has 16 residues. This chain's CDR3 is CATSDDPRRVQETQYF. As DNA, the CDR3 is TGTGCCACCAGTGATGACCCTCGGCGGGTCCAAGAGACCCAGTACTTC.

The CDR3 DNA is TGTGCCAGCATCCCAGGGAATACGCAGTATTTT. This encodes CASIPGNTQYF. This chain joins TRBV11-3 and TRBJ2-3, with D perhaps matching TRBD1 (5 bases). Germline CDR1 and CDR2: SGHNT and YENEEA. The CDR3 is 11 amino acids. V was trimmed by 7 bases and J by 7 bases, leaving 9 bases between them.

V is TRBV19 and J is TRBJ2-5; 8 bases align to TRBD2. The V segment lost 6 bases and the J segment 5 bases; nucleotides outside the gene matches: 8. Germline V lookup: CDR1 LNHDA, CDR2 SQIVND (reference sequence). The CDR3 spans 14 residues. CDR3 loop: CASSIGLAWETQYF. CDR3 sequence (DNA): TGTGCCAGTAGCATCGGACTAGCTTGGGAGACCCAGTACTTC.

The chain recombines TRBV7-3 with TRBJ2-7; 14 bases are shared with TRBD2. CDR3 length: 14 amino acids. The trim removed 5 bases at V and 6 bases at J, leaving 3 bases unmatched. CDR1 is SGHTA and CDR2 is FQGTGA in the germline V gene. The CDR3 loop reads CASSQGTSGGEQYF. DNA for the CDR3: TGTGCCAGCAGCCAAGGGACTAGCGGGGGCGAGCAGTACTTC.

The chain employs TRBV5-1 and TRBJ2-2, with TRBD1 matching over 10 bases. With 4 bases clipped from V and 5 bases from J, the junction kept 14 bases outside the gene matches. The CDR3 is 18 amino acids. Per germline, CDR1 SGHRS and CDR2 YFSETQ. CDR3 loop: CASSPSDRGPMRTGELFF. The DNA of the CDR3 is TGCGCCAGCAGCCCCTCCGACAGGGGGCCTATGCGGACCGGGGAGCTGTTTTTT. The full variable domain, its missing parts supplied by reference TRBV5-1 and TRBJ2-2, is KAGVTQTPRYLIKTRGQQVTLSCSPISGHRSVSWYQQTPGQGLQFLFEYFSETQRNKGNFPGRFSGRQFSNSRSEMNVSTLELGDSALYLCASSPSDRGPMRTGELFFGEGSRLTVL.

The chain combines TRBV29-1 with TRBJ2-3; 11 bases fit TRBD1. The junction had 4 bases not matched to a gene; V was cut back by 1 base and J by 4 bases. The CDR3 length is 15 residues. Germline V gene lookup returns CDR1 SQVTM and CDR2 ANQGSEA. Here the CDR3 DNA reads TGCAGCGTTGAAGTGGGACAGGGGGGCCCAGATACGCAGTATTTT. This gives the protein CSVEVGQGGPDTQYF.

The rearrangement links TRBV28 to TRBJ2-5; unclear D gene. The CDR3 has 12 amino acids. V was trimmed by 6 bases and J by 5 bases, leaving 10 bases between them. The germline CDR1 and CDR2 sequences are MDHEN and SYDVKM. CDR3 amino acids: CASRRREETQYF. The CDR3 coding sequence is TGTGCCAGCAGAAGAAGAGAGGAGACCCAGTACTTC.

Of note for this clone: Other nucleotide sequences from this sample produce the same CDR3. The genes are TRBV7-9 and TRBJ1-5, with 7 nucleotides matching TRBD1. Trimming at V came to 1 base and at J to 6 bases, leaving 3 bases not matched to a gene. Germline V lookup: CDR1 SEHNR, CDR2 FQNEAQ (reference sequence). The CDR3 is made up of 14 amino acids. This chain's CDR3 is CASSLGQGGQPQHF. DNA for the CDR3: TGTGCCAGCAGCTTAGGACAGGGTGGTCAGCCCCAGCATTTT.

This rearrangement joins TRBV7-6 to TRBJ2-2; 7 bases are a match to TRBD2. The CDR3 is 16 residues long. Per germline, CDR1 SGHVS and CDR2 FNYEAQ. V shed 1 base and J 5 bases; nucleotides not matched to a gene: 7. The CDR3 DNA is TGTGCCAGCAGCTTAGGCGGGGGACGGGAAACCGGGGAGCTGTTTTTT. This encodes CASSLGGGRETGELFF.

This sequence joins TRBV9 and TRBJ2-5; 11 nucleotides align to TRBD2. This CDR3 is 18 amino acids long. Germline CDR1 and CDR2: SGDLS and YYNGEE. The V and J ends lost 4 bases and 0 bases, in that order; junction bases with no gene match: 11. CDR3 sequence reads: CASSPRLAGWENQETQYF. In DNA form, the CDR3 reads TGTGCCAGCAGCCCCCGACTAGCGGGATGGGAGAACCAAGAGACCCAGTACTTC.

The chain links TRBV9 to TRBJ1-1, with D possibly TRBD1 on 6 matching bases. Trimming left V 0 bases short and J 0 bases short, with 9 bases between. Germline CDR1 reads SGDLS; CDR2 reads YYNGEE. The CDR3 consists of 15 residues. The CDR3: CASSVAPGVNTEAFF. CDR3 sequence (DNA): TGTGCCAGCAGCGTAGCTCCAGGGGTGAACACTGAAGCTTTCTTT.

This chain connects TRBV7-9 to TRBJ2-7, with 12 bases matching TRBD1. Germline CDR1 reads SEHNR; CDR2 reads FQNEAQ (reference sequence). The V gene end was trimmed by 5 bases and the J gene end by 12 bases; junction bases not matched to a gene: 8. The CDR3 totals 13 residues. Here the CDR3 reads CASSVAGTGGLYF. The CDR3 DNA sequence: TGTGCCAGCAGCGTCGCCGGGACAGGGGGCCTGTACTTC.

The V and J genes are TRBV29-1 and TRBJ1-2, with unresolved D. V lost 6 bases and J lost 8, with 13 bases in between. Germline V gene sequence: CDR1 SQVTM, CDR2 ANQGSEA. The CDR3 is 11 residues long. Here the CDR3 reads CSVALGWGYTF. Here the CDR3 DNA reads TGCAGCGTGGCCCTCGGGTGGGGCTACACCTTC. Looking up the rest from reference TRBV29-1 and TRBJ1-2 gives the full variable domain: SAVISQKPSRDICQRGTSLTIQCQVDSQVTMMFWYRQQPGQSLTLIATANQGSEATYESGFVIDKFPISRPNLTFSTLTVSNMSPEDSSIYLCSVALGWGYTFGSGTRLTVV.

This clone was counted once. This chain links TRBV9 with TRBJ2-1, with unresolved D. This CDR3 region has 13 residues. The V end lost 3 bases, the J end lost 6 bases, and 10 bases lay between the germline ends. Germline V gene sequence: CDR1 SGDLS, CDR2 YYNGEE. The CDR3 sequence: CASSGYVLNEQFF. The DNA of the CDR3 is TGTGCCAGCAGCGGCTATGTTCTCAATGAGCAGTTCTTC.

This clone was detected only a few times. The J gene is TRBJ1-1, the V gene TRBV2; D might be TRBD1 (6 bases). The CDR3 covers 13 residues. Per the germline V gene, CDR1 is SNHLY and CDR2 is FYNNEI. Trimming cost V 6 bases and J 0 bases, with 8 bases left between them. The CDR3 region is CASRTGMNTEAFF. Written as DNA, the CDR3 is TGTGCCAGCAGAACAGGGATGAACACTGAAGCTTTCTTT. The full variable domain, in which reference TRBV2 and TRBJ1-1 provide the parts outside the CDR3, is EPEVTQTPSHQVTQMGQEVILRCVPISNHLYFYWYRQILGQKVEFLVSFYNNEISEKSEIFDDQFSVERPDGSNFTLKIRSTKLEDSAMYFCASRTGMNTEAFFGQGTRLTVV.

The V call is TRBV6-5, the J call TRBJ2-5; 10 nucleotides align to TRBD2. Germline V gene sequence: CDR1 MNHEY, CDR2 SVGAGI. V lost 4 bases to trimming and J lost 3 bases; unmatched junction nucleotides: 5. There are 15 residues in the CDR3. The CDR3 is CASSSSLAGEETQYF. The CDR3, as DNA: TGTGCCAGCAGTTCGTCCCTAGCGGGGGAAGAGACCCAGTACTTC.

The DNA for the CDR3 is TGTGCCAGCAGTGTACAGGGGCGTACGATCCAGCAGTTCTTC. It translates to CASSVQGRTIQQFF. V gene TRBV6-6 combines with J gene TRBJ2-1; 7 bases match TRBD1. J was trimmed by 11 bases and V by 5 bases; bases with no gene match: 12. Germline CDR1 MNHNY, CDR2 SVGAGI (reference sequence). CDR3 length equals 14 residues.

CDR3 loop: CASSSYYGYTF. DNA of the CDR3: TGTGCCAGCAGCTCCTACTATGGCTACACCTTC. The chain carries TRBV7-2 and TRBJ1-2; D is undetermined. This CDR3 comprises 11 residues. The V and J ends lost 4 bases and 3 bases respectively, with 3 bases between them. Per the germline V gene, CDR1 is SGHTA and CDR2 is FQGNSA.